These 7 T cell receptor beta chains were sequenced from one sample in a study of blood T cell repertoires in COVID-19 (dated by TCRdb to about 2020). The library was obtained by the immunoSEQ multiplex PCR assay. TCRdb retrieved this table from immuneACCESS and kept in-frame rearrangements only. Not all clones are present; in checked studies, unresolved V genes account for under half, and no reason is known for the remainder. The sample has 150,000 to 200,000 clones on record, around 80% of them singletons. The ten largest clones add up to roughly 10% of the sample. The sequenced sample consisted of peripheral blood. The receptor set was obtained from a woman older than 75 with COVID-19, enrolled during active disease.

V usage is TRBV5-1 and J usage is TRBJ2-7, with TRBD2 matching 10 bases. Looked up from germline, CDR1 is SGHRS and CDR2 is YFSETQ. The CDR3 spans 14 residues. The J segment lost 2 bases and the V segment lost 2 bases, leaving 1 base of the junction unmatched. The CDR3 DNA sequence: TGCGCCAGCAGCTTAGCGGGGGGGACCTACGAGCAGTACTTC. It specifies CASSLAGGTYEQYF. The full variable domain, in which reference TRBV5-1 and TRBJ2-7 provide the parts outside the CDR3, is KAGVTQTPRYLIKTRGQQVTLSCSPISGHRSVSWYQQTPGQGLQFLFEYFSETQRNKGNFPGRFSGRQFSNSRSEMNVSTLELGDSALYLCASSLAGGTYEQYFGPGTRLTVT.

This chain links TRBV19 with TRBJ1-5; D call uncertain. Germline assignment: CDR1 LNHDA and CDR2 SQIVND (reference sequence). Trimming removed 9 bases from V and 3 bases from J, with 15 bases in between. The CDR3 length is 14 residues. As DNA, the CDR3 is TGTGCCAGCAAGACCGGACTTTCCAATCAGCCCCAGCATTTT. As protein: CASKTGLSNQPQHF. The entire variable domain, with the rest obtained from reference TRBV19 and TRBJ1-5, is as follows: DGGITQSPKYLFRKEGQNVTLSCEQNLNHDAMYWYRQDPGQGLRLIYYSQIVNDFQKGDIAEGYSVSREKKESFPLTVTSAQKNPTAFYLCASKTGLSNQPQHFGDGTRLSIL.

This sequence joins TRBV12-3 or TRBV12-4 and TRBJ2-3; no clear D. V shed 3 bases and J shed 6 bases, with 7 bases lying between them. The CDR3 is made up of 12 amino acids. In DNA form, the CDR3 reads TGTGCCAGCAGTTTTCTATTCGATACGCAGTATTTT. Translated: CASSFLFDTQYF.

J is TRBJ2-1 and V is TRBV6-2 or TRBV6-3, with 9 bases aligning to TRBD1. V lost 5 bases and J lost 4; bases outside the gene matches: 6. This CDR3 is built from 15 residues. Germline V gene lookup returns CDR1 MNHEY and CDR2 SVGEGT. This chain's CDR3 is CASSAGQGVYNEQFF. CDR3 nucleotides: TGTGCCAGCAGTGCGGGACAGGGCGTATACAATGAGCAGTTCTTC.

This chain connects TRBV18 to TRBJ2-5, with 11 bases lining up with TRBD1. This CDR3 contains 15 residues. The trim removed 3 bases at V and 1 base at J, leaving 1 base unmatched. Germline values: CDR1 KGHSH, CDR2 LQKENI. The CDR3 DNA reads TGTGCCAGCTCACCCGGACAGGGGGCCCAAGAGACCCAGTACTTC. This sequence encodes CASSPGQGAQETQYF.

The chain recombines TRBV28 with TRBJ2-2; 8 nucleotides line up with TRBD1. Per germline, CDR1 MDHEN and CDR2 SYDVKM. The J segment lost 8 bases and the V segment lost 11 bases, leaving 16 bases of the junction unmatched. The CDR3 contains 15 residues. The CDR3 here is CAGQGQGGSTGELFF. The CDR3 DNA reads as TGTGCCGGCCAAGGACAGGGAGGCTCTACTGGGGAGCTGTTTTTT. Combining the CDR3 with reference TRBV28 and TRBJ2-2 gives the whole variable domain DVKVTQSSRYLVKRTGEKVFLECVQDMDHENMFWYRQDPGLGLRLIYFSYDVKMKEKGDIPEGYSVSREKKERFSLILESASTNQTSMYLCAGQGQGGSTGELFFGEGSRLTVL.

This chain uses TRBV19 with TRBJ2-2; D is uncertain. Germline assignment: CDR1 LNHDA and CDR2 SQIVND (reference sequence). The CDR3 covers 14 residues. V lost 3 bases, J lost 1 base, and 6 bases lay in between. As DNA, the CDR3 is TGTGCCAGTAGTATTTCCGTGAACACCGGGGAGCTGTTTTTT. Translating it yields CASSISVNTGELFF.